A selection of T cell receptor beta chains follows, all from one sample in a study of follicular helper T cells after annual influenza vaccination. Produced via immunoSEQ multiplex PCR; TCRdb's table is partial and in-frame only. The data show 26,000 or so clones, roughly 80% seen once. The sample consisted of CXCR5+ CD38- circulating T follicular helper cells from blood, taken on the day of influenza vaccination. Receptors were obtained from an adult who received the influenza vaccine. CDR3s include the opening cysteine and the closing phenylalanine or tryptophan. A D gene is named only where the DNA matches it firmly. Clone size is stated in some rows and not others, as once, few, many or a class when expanded.

cdr3_aa	cdr3_nt	d_call	cdr3_length	clone_size	v_call	j_call
CASSLRGGGGTDTQYF	TGTGCCAGCAGCTTACGGGGAGGGGGGGGCACAGATACGCAGTATTTT	.	16	.	TRBV5-6	TRBJ2-3
CASSIMTGGYNSPLHF	TGTGCCAGTAGTATCATGACAGGTGGATATAATTCACCCCTCCACTTT	.	16	.	TRBV19	TRBJ1-6
CASSLARDSVYQETQYF	TGCGCCAGCAGCTTGGCCAGGGACTCCGTGTACCAAGAGACCCAGTACTTC	.	17	few	TRBV5-1	TRBJ2-5
CASSLVGADTQYF	TGTGCCAGCAGCTTAGTAGGAGCAGATACGCAGTATTTT	.	13	.	TRBV11-3	TRBJ2-3
CASSQFLDRVWGNEKLFF	TGCGCCAGCAGTCAATTTTTGGACAGGGTATGGGGAAACGAAAAACTGTTTTTT	TRBD1	18	once	TRBV23-1	TRBJ1-4
CASSSPGYEQYF	TGTGCCAGCAGCTCCCCGGGGTACGAGCAGTACTTC	.	12	once	TRBV7-8	TRBJ2-7
CASSPGGTGSYEQYF	TGTGCCAGCAGTCCGGGCGGGACAGGATCCTACGAGCAGTACTTC	TRBD1	15	.	TRBV11-2	TRBJ2-7
CASSLSGKLFF	TGTGCCAGCAGTTTGTCCGGAAAACTGTTTTTT	.	11	.	TRBV28	TRBJ1-4
CSAPLNLEQYF	TGCAGTGCCCCACTAAATCTCGAGCAGTACTTC	.	11	.	TRBV20-1	TRBJ2-7
CASSIQRGTTDTQYF	TGTGCCAGCAGTATCCAGCGGGGGACCACAGATACGCAGTATTTT	TRBD2	15	few	TRBV2	TRBJ2-3
CASSSLSGSAYEQYF	TGTGCCAGCAGCTCCCTTAGCGGGAGTGCTTACGAGCAGTACTTC	TRBD2	15	.	TRBV7-9	TRBJ2-7
CASIGGSLGTDTQYF	TGTGCCAGCATCGGGGGGTCATTGGGCACAGATACGCAGTATTTT	TRBD2	15	.	TRBV28	TRBJ2-3
CASSQDLGGAAGELFF	TGCGCCAGCAGCCAAGATCTCGGTGGAGCGGCCGGGGAGCTGTTTTTT	.	16	.	TRBV4-1	TRBJ2-2
CASSLGQGVYGYTF	TGTGCCAGCAGCCTCGGACAGGGTGTCTATGGCTACACCTTC	TRBD1	14	once	TRBV6-1	TRBJ1-2
CASSPYTGVGYTF	TGTGCCAGCAGTCCATACACAGGGGTCGGCTACACCTTC	TRBD1	13	.	TRBV28	TRBJ1-2
CASSRGEYEQYF	TGTGCCAGCAGCCGCGGTGAATACGAGCAGTACTTC	.	12	few	TRBV7-9	TRBJ2-7
CASSYTDTNDEQYF	TGTGCCAGCAGTTACACTGACACGAACGACGAGCAGTACTTC	.	14	.	TRBV6-6	TRBJ2-7
CASSFSLAGYNEQFF	TGTGCCAGCAGCTTTTCGCTAGCGGGTTACAATGAGCAGTTCTTC	TRBD2	15	.	TRBV7-8	TRBJ2-1
CATSRDPSDTQYF	TGTGCCACCAGCAGAGATCCTTCAGATACGCAGTATTTT	.	13	.	TRBV15	TRBJ2-3
CASSPNRDSPLHF	TGTGCCAGCTCACCCAACAGGGATTCACCCCTCCACTTT	.	13	few	TRBV18	TRBJ1-6
CASIATGAGNTIYF	TGTGCCAGTATCGCTACAGGGGCTGGAAACACCATATATTTT	TRBD1	14	few	TRBV19	TRBJ1-3
CASSQGQDSPLHF	TGCGCCAGCAGTCAGGGGCAGGATTCACCCCTCCACTTT	.	13	.	TRBV10-2	TRBJ1-6
CASSPRRRVSTDTQYF	TGTGCCAGCAGCCCCCGACGCAGGGTTAGCACAGATACGCAGTATTTT	.	16	.	TRBV5-4	TRBJ2-3
CASSNRQNNEKLFF	TGTGCCAGCAGTAACAGACAGAATAATGAAAAACTGTTTTTT	.	14	once	TRBV6-1	TRBJ1-4
CASSELGTEAFF	TGTGCCAGTAGTGAGCTCGGCACTGAAGCTTTCTTT	.	12	.	TRBV19	TRBJ1-1
CASSLSQRMNTEAFF	TGTGCCAGCAGTTTGAGCCAGCGCATGAACACTGAAGCTTTCTTT	.	15	.	TRBV27	TRBJ1-1
CASTLTGIRGYTF	TGTGCCAGTACCCTTACAGGGATACGAGGCTACACCTTC	.	13	few	TRBV19	TRBJ1-2
CSAGGGAGTGELFF	TGCAGCGCTGGGGGGGGCGCCGGCACCGGGGAGCTGTTTTTT	.	14	.	TRBV29-1	TRBJ2-2
CSVEPGPLDGQFF	TGCAGCGTTGAACCAGGCCCCCTTGATGGGCAGTTCTTC	.	13	.	TRBV29-1	TRBJ2-1
CASSLAPGGYTEAFF	TGTGCCAGCAGCTTAGCTCCAGGAGGGTACACTGAAGCTTTCTTT	.	15	.	TRBV7-9	TRBJ1-1
CAISESGTGDYNEQFF	TGTGCCATCAGTGAGTCGGGGACAGGGGACTACAATGAGCAGTTCTTC	TRBD1	16	.	TRBV10-3	TRBJ2-1
CASSLYQGRNYGYTF	TGTGCCAGCAGTTTATACCAGGGGCGAAACTATGGCTACACCTTC	.	15	.	TRBV28	TRBJ1-2
CASSLGAIPSTDTQYF	TGTGCCAGCAGCTTGGGTGCGATCCCTAGCACAGATACGCAGTATTTT	.	16	.	TRBV5-4	TRBJ2-3
CASKAEHSNEKLFF	TGTGCCAGCAAGGCGGAACACTCGAATGAAAAACTGTTTTTT	.	14	.	TRBV27	TRBJ1-4
CAWSAPGPLAGVANTGELFF	TGTGCCTGGAGTGCCCCCGGACCCTTAGCGGGAGTAGCGAACACCGGGGAGCTGTTTTTT	TRBD2	20	.	TRBV30	TRBJ2-2
CASSEQGSTYEQYF	TGTGCCAGCTCAGAACAGGGTTCGACCTACGAGCAGTACTTC	.	14	.	TRBV18	TRBJ2-7
CASSLPSYEQYF	TGTGCCAGCAGTCTTCCCTCCTACGAGCAGTACTTC	.	12	.	TRBV6-1	TRBJ2-7
CASRREGLRYEQFF	TGTGCCAGCAGGCGGGAGGGCCTAAGGTATGAGCAGTTCTTC	TRBD2	14	.	TRBV2	TRBJ2-1
CASSLEGVESYEQYF	TGTGCCAGCAGTTTAGAGGGGGTCGAGTCCTACGAGCAGTACTTC	.	15	.	TRBV27	TRBJ2-7
CASSPGQARVNSPLHF	TGTGCCAGCAGTCCAGGACAGGCTCGGGTTAATTCACCCCTCCACTTT	TRBD1	16	.	TRBV27	TRBJ1-6
CASSLQGTGAYEQYF	TGTGCCAGCAGCCTACAAGGGACAGGTGCCTACGAGCAGTACTTC	TRBD1	15	.	TRBV7-8	TRBJ2-7
CASSQDGTSGSETQYF	TGCGCCAGCAGCCAAGATGGGACTAGCGGGAGTGAGACCCAGTACTTC	TRBD2	16	.	TRBV4-1	TRBJ2-5
CASSLTSGRSSDTQYF	TGTGCCAGCAGCTTGACCAGCGGGAGAAGCTCAGATACGCAGTATTTT	TRBD2	16	once	TRBV5-8	TRBJ2-3
CASSLARSGELFF	TGTGCCAGCAGCTTAGCGAGGTCCGGGGAGCTGTTTTTT	.	13	.	TRBV7-6	TRBJ2-2
CASSLSWANTGELFF	TGTGCCAGCAGCCTAAGCTGGGCCAACACCGGGGAGCTGTTTTTT	.	15	.	TRBV7-2	TRBJ2-2
CASSLLSTEAFF	TGTGCCAGCAGTTTACTTTCTACTGAAGCTTTCTTT	.	12	.	TRBV28	TRBJ1-1
CASSSLHRSLGGELFF	TGTGCCAGCAGTTCCCTTCACCGGAGTTTAGGCGGGGAGCTGTTTTTT	.	16	.	TRBV28	TRBJ2-2
CASSRQYSPLHF	TGTGCCAGCAGCAGACAGTATTCACCCCTCCACTTT	.	12	few	TRBV11-2	TRBJ1-6
CASELGQGGSPQHF	TGTGCCAGCGAGTTAGGACAGGGGGGTTCCCCCCAGCATTTT	TRBD1	14	.	TRBV2	TRBJ1-5
CASPLAGSSYEQYF	TGTGCCAGTCCGCTAGCGGGGAGCTCCTACGAGCAGTACTTC	TRBD2	14	.	TRBV27	TRBJ2-7
CASSEPTIGVAGGMGFYNEQFF	TGTGCCAGCAGTGAACCGACGATTGGAGTAGCGGGGGGGATGGGGTTTTACAATGAGCAGTTCTTC	TRBD2	22	.	TRBV6-1	TRBJ2-1
CASSPPGLNTGELFF	TGTGCCAGTAGTCCCCCGGGTTTGAACACCGGGGAGCTGTTTTTT	.	15	few	TRBV19	TRBJ2-2
CASSMDRGSSYEQCF	TGTGCCAGCAGCATGGACAGGGGTTCTTCCTACGAGCAGTGCTTC	TRBD1	15	.	TRBV5-4	TRBJ2-7
CASSPDRGETEAFF	TGTGCCAGCAGTCCGGACAGGGGGGAGACTGAAGCTTTCTTT	TRBD1	14	.	TRBV5-6	TRBJ1-1
CASSLGGTGTDTQYF	TGTGCCAGCAGCTTAGGGGGGACTGGCACAGATACGCAGTATTTT	.	15	.	TRBV7-9	TRBJ2-3
CASSLADRGRYYNSPLHF	TGTGCCAGCAGCTTAGCCGACAGGGGAAGATACTATAATTCACCCCTCCACTTT	TRBD1	18	.	TRBV11-2	TRBJ1-6
CASSLEDRIYTIYF	TGTGCCAGCTCACTGGAGGACAGGATTTACACCATATATTTT	TRBD1	14	.	TRBV18	TRBJ1-3
CASRNDRGPGEPQHF	TGTGCCAGCAGGAACGACAGGGGGCCGGGGGAGCCCCAGCATTTT	TRBD1	15	.	TRBV6-1	TRBJ1-5
CASSRPETGMRTGELFF	TGTGCCAGCTCACGCCCGGAGACAGGCATGAGGACCGGGGAGCTGTTTTTT	.	17	.	TRBV18	TRBJ2-2